These 27 T cell receptor beta chains share one sample of origin, sequenced in a study of beta chain features in type 1 diabetes. Study-level results: TCRB CDR3 length was moderately but significantly reduced in all four CD4+ subsets of Type 1 diabetes patients.

For these TCRs, the target antigens are not known. As every portion of the isolated RNA was reverse transcribed, the sequencing read expressed TCRB transcripts. The table came from immunoSEQ multiplex PCR; TCRdb's copy has only in-frame clones and leaves some out. The data contain 680,000 or so clones, around 15% of them singletons. The material sequenced was naive CD4+ T cells from blood. All receptors derive from a man between 18 and 29 years old with type 1 diabetes.

This clone occurred a few times. The V and J genes are TRBV5-1 and TRBJ2-5; 11 bases are shared with TRBD1. There are 15 residues in the CDR3. Germline CDR1 is SGHRS and CDR2 is YFSETQ. Unmatched junction bases numbered 2, after V lost 2 bases and J lost 2 bases. The CDR3 coding sequence is TGCGCCAGCAGCTTCGGACAGGGGGCTCAAGAGACCCAGTACTTC. Protein: CASSFGQGAQETQYF.

The chain carries TRBV2 and TRBJ1-1; a possible D gene is TRBD1 (5 bases). This CDR3 is 14 amino acids long. CDR1 is SNHLY, CDR2 FYNNEI, per germline. V lost 6 bases and J 1 base, leaving 12 bases between the germline ends. CDR3 loop: CASSPRGRNTEAFF. The CDR3 DNA sequence: TGTGCCAGCAGCCCAAGGGGAAGGAACACTGAAGCTTTCTTT.

V usage is TRBV5-1 and J usage is TRBJ2-5; D is possibly TRBD2 (5 bases). V lost 4 bases and J lost 4, with 17 bases in between. The CDR3 consists of 15 residues. Germline values: CDR1 SGHRS, CDR2 YFSETQ. The CDR3 nucleotides read TGCGCCAGCAGCCTTTGGGAACTAGAGGGAGAGACCCAGTACTTC. This encodes CASSLWELEGETQYF.

DNA for the CDR3: TGCAGCGTTCTATTGTGGACAGGGGGTACAGATACGCAGTATTTT. It encodes CSVLLWTGGTDTQYF. The J gene is TRBJ2-3, the V gene TRBV29-1; TRBD1 agrees at 10 bases. The CDR3 runs 15 residues. Germline loops: CDR1 SQVTM, CDR2 ANQGSEA. With V trimmed by 5 bases and J by 3 bases, 8 bases remained unmatched.

The gene calls are TRBV5-4 and TRBJ2-5, with a weak D call TRBD1 (6 bases). The germline V gene encodes CDR1 SGHNT and CDR2 YYREEE (reference sequence). Between the trimmed V and J ends, which lost 3 bases and 4 bases, there was a span of 16 bases. This CDR3 has 15 amino acids. The CDR3 sequence is CASSSPQGVGETQYF. The CDR3 nucleotides are TGTGCCAGCAGCTCTCCACAGGGAGTGGGAGAGACCCAGTACTTC.

Note on this clone: This same CDR3 is encoded by further DNA sequences in the sample. The chain uses TRBV18 and TRBJ1-2; the match to TRBD1 covers 12 bases. With 3 bases clipped from V and 7 bases from J, the junction kept 0 bases outside the gene matches. The CDR3 spans 13 residues. Germline values: CDR1 KGHSH, CDR2 LQKENI. CDR3 residues: CASSPGQGAGYTF. Written as DNA, the CDR3 is TGTGCCAGCTCACCGGGACAGGGGGCTGGCTACACCTTC.

In DNA form, the CDR3 reads TGCGCCAGCAGTCAATCTGACACTTCACCGGGGCCGAACACTGAAGCTTTCTTT. It encodes CASSQSDTSPGPNTEAFF. The V call is TRBV23-1, the J call TRBJ1-1; D might be TRBD1 (5 bases). TRBV23-1 is placed among ORFs of uncertain function. This CDR3 is 18 amino acids long. Trimming took 0 bases from V and 1 from J, leaving 18 bases between them.

A few counts support this clone. The chain has TRBV19 and TRBJ1-1; D unclear. The CDR3 has 13 amino acids. Germline CDR1 is LNHDA and CDR2 is SQIVND (reference sequence). Trimming pared 2 bases from V and 1 base from J, leaving 5 bases between. The CDR3 DNA is TGTGCCAGTAGTATAATGGAGAACACTGAAGCTTTCTTT. Residues: CASSIMENTEAFF.

The J gene is TRBJ2-7, the V gene TRBV11-1, with 8 bases aligning to TRBD2. Trimming removed 7 bases from V and 1 base from J; junction bases left unmatched: 9. Per germline, CDR1 SGHAT and CDR2 FQDESV (reference sequence). The CDR3 has 15 amino acids. This CDR3 is CASNQRGGESYEQYF. CDR3 nucleotide sequence: TGTGCCAGCAACCAACGGGGGGGAGAGTCCTACGAGCAGTACTTC. The full variable domain, rest sourced from reference TRBV11-1 and TRBJ2-7, is EAEVAQSPRYKITEKSQAVAFWCDPISGHATLYWYRQILGQGPELLVQFQDESVVDDSQLPKDRFSAERLKGVDSTLKIQPAELGDSAMYLCASNQRGGESYEQYFGPGTRLTVT.

V is TRBV6-1 and J is TRBJ1-1, with D hard to call. This CDR3 comprises 11 residues. V was clipped by 8 bases and J by 1 base, with 5 bases between them. From germline, CDR1 is MNHNS and CDR2 SASEGT. The CDR3 protein is CASRANTEAFF. The CDR3 coding sequence is TGTGCCAGCCGGGCGAACACTGAAGCTTTCTTT.

The rearrangement uses TRBV30 and TRBJ2-7; 7 nucleotides match TRBD2. The germline gives CDR1 GTSNPN, CDR2 SVGIG (reference sequence). The length of the CDR3 is 16 residues. The J segment lost 4 bases and the V segment lost 2 bases, leaving 14 bases of the junction unmatched. The CDR3 region has the DNA TGTGCCTGGAGTTCCGGCCGGGACTACGACAAGTACGAGCAGTACTTC. It specifies CAWSSGRDYDKYEQYF.

The V gene is TRBV7-9, the J gene TRBJ2-7; no firm D call. Per the germline V gene, CDR1 is SEHNR and CDR2 is FQNEAQ (reference sequence). The CDR3 is made up of 14 amino acids. The V and J ends lost 8 bases and 4 bases respectively, with 18 bases between them. The CDR3 region has the DNA TGTGCCAGCCAAACGGGTGGAAACACTTACGAGCAGTACTTC. This codes for CASQTGGNTYEQYF.

V is TRBV6-5 and J is TRBJ2-7; D might be TRBD1 (5 bases). In germline, CDR1 is MNHEY, CDR2 SVGAGI. Trimming stripped 4 bases from V and 2 bases from J, with 12 bases between. The CDR3 sequence is 14 residues long. The CDR3 loop reads CASSLGATPYEQYF. In DNA, the CDR3 is TGTGCCAGCAGTTTAGGGGCTACTCCCTACGAGCAGTACTTC.

This clone came up a few times. The gene calls are TRBV7-2 and TRBJ2-3; TRBD2 agrees at 12 bases. The germline CDR1 and CDR2 sequences are SGHTA and FQGNSA. This CDR3 region has 16 residues. Trimming at V came to 1 base and at J to 6 bases, leaving 5 bases not matched to a gene. CDR3 bases: TGTGCCAGCAGCTTAGGACTAGCGGGGGCCAGCGATACGCAGTATTTT. As protein: CASSLGLAGASDTQYF. Looking up the rest from reference TRBV7-2 and TRBJ2-3 gives the full variable domain: GAGVSQSPSNKVTEKGKDVELRCDPISGHTALYWYRQSLGQGLEFLIYFQGNSAPDKSGLPSDRFSAERTGGSVSTLTIQRTQQEDSAVYLCASSLGLAGASDTQYFGPGTRLTVL.

This clone showed up just a few times. J is TRBJ1-1 and V is TRBV29-1; 9 nucleotides align to TRBD1. Germline CDR1 SQVTM, CDR2 ANQGSEA. The V segment lost 7 bases and the J segment 4 bases; nucleotides outside the gene matches: 1. This CDR3 comprises 11 residues. This CDR3 reads CSAGQGTEAFF. The CDR3 nucleotides read TGCAGCGCGGGACAGGGCACTGAAGCTTTCTTT.

This clone was seen a few times. The gene calls are TRBV30 and TRBJ1-5; no definite D call. Germline CDR1 is GTSNPN and CDR2 is SVGIG (reference sequence). This CDR3 region has 13 residues. Trimming cost V 0 bases and J 7 bases, with 10 bases left between them. The DNA of the CDR3 is TGTGCCTGGAGTGTACGGGAAGGACAGCCCCAGCATTTT. Its translation: CAWSVREGQPQHF.

CDR3 protein: CASATGTDPYEQYF. For the CDR3, the DNA is TGTGCCAGCGCCACCGGGACAGATCCCTACGAGCAGTACTTC. This chain joins TRBV6-1 and TRBJ2-7, with 7 bases matching TRBD1. The CDR3 spans 14 residues. Germline CDR1 MNHNS, CDR2 SASEGT. V lost 8 bases and J lost 2; bases outside the gene matches: 9.

A few counts support this clone. The CDR3 loop is CASSPSGGALETQYF. Written as DNA, the CDR3 is TGTGCCAGCAGTCCGAGCGGGGGGGCCTTGGAGACCCAGTACTTC. The genes are TRBV7-6 and TRBJ2-5; 10 bases line up with TRBD2. The V gene's germline CDR1 is SGHVS and CDR2 FNYEAQ. This CDR3 is built from 15 residues. J gave up 5 bases and V 6 bases, and 9 bases lay outside the gene matches.

The chain is built from TRBV2 and TRBJ2-5; perhaps TRBD2 as D (6 bases). Germline lookup yields CDR1 SNHLY and CDR2 FYNNEI. This CDR3 is built from 13 residues. Trimming took 5 bases from V and 4 from J, leaving 11 bases between them. In nucleotides, the CDR3 is TGTGCCAGCAGTCTGCGGGACCGAGAGACCCAGTACTTC. Its translation: CASSLRDRETQYF.

This clone came up a few times. This chain uses TRBV30 with TRBJ2-5, with a tentative D call TRBD1 (6 bases). The V end lost 5 bases, the J end lost 2 bases, and 6 bases lay between the germline ends. Germline CDR1 and CDR2: GTSNPN and SVGIG (reference sequence). This CDR3 comprises 11 residues. The CDR3 coding sequence is TGTGCCTGGCAGGGGCAAGAGACCCAGTACTTC. It codes for CAWQGQETQYF. The whole variable domain, filled in from reference TRBV30 and TRBJ2-5, reads SQTIHQWPATLVQPVGSPLSLECTVEGTSNPNLYWYRQAAGRGLQLLFYSVGIGQISSEVPQNLSASRPQDRQFILSSKKLLLSDSGFYLCAWQGQETQYFGPGTRLLVL.

In its sample, this clone was seen a few times. This rearrangement joins TRBV2 to TRBJ2-5; D not certain. Germline CDR1 reads SNHLY; CDR2 reads FYNNEI. V shed 3 bases and J shed 4 bases, with 9 bases lying between them. CDR3 length: 13 amino acids. The DNA of the CDR3 is TGTGCCAGCAGTGACCAGGTGGGAGAGACCCAGTACTTC. Its translation: CASSDQVGETQYF.

J is TRBJ1-3 and V is TRBV7-9, with D unresolved. Trimming left V 8 bases short and J 1 base short, with 6 bases between. Looked up from germline, CDR1 is SEHNR and CDR2 is FQNEAQ (reference sequence). The CDR3 totals 12 residues. CDR3 bases: TGTGCCAGCTCCCCGTCTGGAAACACCATATATTTT. Its translation is CASSPSGNTIYF. Variable domain in full (rest from reference TRBV7-9 and TRBJ1-3): DTGVSQNPRHKITKRGQNVTFRCDPISEHNRLYWYRQTLGQGPEFLTYFQNEAQLEKSRLLSDRFSAERPKGSFSTLEIQRTEQGDSAMYLCASSPSGNTIYFGEGSWLTVV.

This clone was counted a few times. The chain links TRBV7-8 to TRBJ2-5; 8 bases agree with TRBD1. CDR1 and CDR2 (germline): SGHVS, FQNEAQ. This CDR3 comprises 17 residues. J was trimmed by 3 bases and V by 5 bases; bases with no gene match: 14. The DNA for the CDR3 is TGTGCCAGCAGCGGGCGTCCAGGGGGCCCCTTGAAAGAGACCCAGTACTTC. It is translated as CASSGRPGGPLKETQYF.

This clone was found a few times. CDR3 DNA: TGTGCCAGTAGTATAGATCCAGCCGGGACAGGGGCCTACAATGAGCAGTTCTTC. Protein product: CASSIDPAGTGAYNEQFF. This chain uses TRBV19 with TRBJ2-1, with 10 bases lining up with TRBD1. Germline values: CDR1 LNHDA, CDR2 SQIVND (reference sequence). V trimming: 0 bases; J trimming: 2 bases; junction bases outside the gene matches: 7. CDR3 size: 18 residues.

The rearrangement uses TRBV7-9 and TRBJ1-3; D call uncertain. Deletions cut 5 bases from V and 4 bases from J, with 12 bases between. CDR1 SEHNR and CDR2 FQNEAQ come from the germline V gene (reference sequence). The CDR3 length is 14 residues. The CDR3 region is CASSPETGGNTIYF. CDR3 in DNA: TGTGCCAGCAGCCCAGAAACCGGAGGAAACACCATATATTTT.

This clone has only a few counts. This rearrangement joins TRBV9 to TRBJ2-3; D ambiguous. Trimming cost V 0 bases and J 4 bases, with 6 bases left between them. Germline V gene data show CDR1 as SGDLS and CDR2 as YYNGEE. The CDR3 is 13 residues long. The CDR3 reads CASSVAVPDTQYF. The CDR3 DNA reads TGTGCCAGCAGCGTAGCCGTTCCAGATACGCAGTATTTT. Filled out from reference TRBV9 and TRBJ2-3, the complete variable domain reads DSGVTQTPKHLITATGQRVTLRCSPRSGDLSVYWYQQSLDQGLQFLIQYYNGEERAKGNILERFSAQQFPDLHSELNLSSLELGDSALYFCASSVAVPDTQYFGPGTRLTVL.

The chain's CDR3 is CASKGQYSGANVLTF. The DNA of the CDR3 is TGTGCCAGCAAGGGACAGTACTCTGGGGCCAACGTCCTGACTTTC. This chain links TRBV6-5 with TRBJ2-6, with 7 bases matching TRBD1. V lost 7 bases and J lost 0; bases outside the gene matches: 3. Germline V gives CDR1 MNHEY, CDR2 SVGAGI. The length of the CDR3 is 15 residues.